Shown below are 27 T cell receptor beta chains from a single sample sequenced in a study of cytomegalovirus exposure and HLA in healthy donors. The primer mix had 60 Vbeta and 13 Jbeta primers. Sequencing used immunoSEQ multiplex PCR; TCRdb keeps in-frame clones, though not all of them. The sample lists approximately 200,000 clones; roughly 77% were seen once. The specimen was PBMCs. These TCRs come from a man aged 25 to 40 in good health and CMV-seropositive.

The chain joins TRBV6-6 to TRBJ2-7, with a tentative D call TRBD1 (7 bases). V lost 0 bases and J lost 0, with 12 bases in between. The CDR3 is 16 amino acids. The germline CDR1 and CDR2 sequences are MNHNY and SVGAGI (reference sequence). The CDR3 DNA sequence: TGTGCCAGCAGTTACTCTCAGGGGGGTAGCTCCTACGAGCAGTACTTC. Translated: CASSYSQGGSSYEQYF.

The chain is built from TRBV7-2 and TRBJ2-7; 15 bases fit TRBD2. The V gene end was trimmed by 1 base and the J gene end by 6 bases; junction bases not matched to a gene: 4. This CDR3 region has 16 residues. In germline, CDR1 is SGHTA, CDR2 FQGNSA. In DNA form, the CDR3 reads TGTGCCAGCAGCTTAGTGGGACTAGCGGGAGGAGGCGAGCAGTACTTC. Amino acid sequence: CASSLVGLAGGGEQYF.

V and J are TRBV7-2 and TRBJ1-2; 7 positions agree with TRBD1. From germline, CDR1 is SGHTA and CDR2 FQGNSA. The CDR3 is made up of 13 amino acids. V was clipped by 5 bases and J by 6 bases; unmatched bases: 6. CDR3 DNA sequence: TGTGCCAGCAGCCCCGACAGGGACAATGGCTACACCTTC. Its translation is CASSPDRDNGYTF. The complete variable domain, with remaining parts taken from reference TRBV7-2 and TRBJ1-2, reads GAGVSQSPSNKVTEKGKDVELRCDPISGHTALYWYRQSLGQGLEFLIYFQGNSAPDKSGLPSDRFSAERTGGSVSTLTIQRTQQEDSAVYLCASSPDRDNGYTFGSGTRLTVV.

The CDR3 loop is CASSQVVAGVVEQYF. The CDR3 nucleotides are TGCGCCAGCAGCCAAGTGGTAGCGGGAGTAGTTGAGCAGTACTTC. The chain has TRBV4-1 and TRBJ2-7; 9 bases map to TRBD2. V gave up 1 base and J gave up 7 bases; unmatched junction bases: 8. Germline loops: CDR1 MGHRA, CDR2 YSYEKL. The CDR3 is 15 residues long.

J is TRBJ1-1 and V is TRBV28, with a tentative D call TRBD1 (5 bases). V was trimmed by 6 bases and J by 1 base, leaving 12 bases between them. This CDR3 contains 14 residues. CDR1 and CDR2 (germline): MDHEN, SYDVKM. CDR3 sequence: CASSLPQGNTEAFF. The CDR3 DNA is TGTGCCAGCAGCCTACCTCAGGGGAACACTGAAGCTTTCTTT.

The chain uses TRBV19 and TRBJ2-7; 9 nucleotides match TRBD2. Germline V lookup: CDR1 LNHDA, CDR2 SQIVND (reference sequence). The junction had 9 bases not matched to a gene; V was cut back by 6 bases and J by 6 bases. The CDR3 runs 14 residues. CDR3 protein: CASRQASGKGEQYF. The DNA for the CDR3 is TGTGCCAGTAGGCAAGCTAGCGGGAAGGGCGAGCAGTACTTC. Complete variable domain (other parts from reference TRBV19 and TRBJ2-7): DGGITQSPKYLFRKEGQNVTLSCEQNLNHDAMYWYRQDPGQGLRLIYYSQIVNDFQKGDIAEGYSVSREKKESFPLTVTSAQKNPTAFYLCASRQASGKGEQYFGPGTRLTVT.

J is TRBJ2-7 and V is TRBV10-3; 7 bases line up with TRBD2. This CDR3 comprises 15 residues. V trimming: 3 bases; J trimming: 0 bases; junction bases outside the gene matches: 5. Germline loops: CDR1 ENHRY, CDR2 SYGVKD. The CDR3 DNA reads TGTGCCATCAGTGATTTGCGGGAGAGCTCCTACGAGCAGTACTTC. Its protein is CAISDLRESSYEQYF.

Notes on this clone: A read error may account for a junction end that differs from germline. The chain employs TRBV7-8 and TRBJ2-1; TRBD1 is a possible D gene (6 bases). Germline V gene data show CDR1 as SGHVS and CDR2 as FQNEAQ. The CDR3 is 14 residues long. CDR3 DNA sequence: TGTGCCGGCAGGGGTACTAGAGGGTACAATGAGCAGTTCTTC. This translates into CAGRGTRGYNEQFF.

The gene calls are TRBV9 and TRBJ2-1; no definite D call. The V and J ends lost 4 bases and 10 bases respectively, with 9 bases between them. The germline V gene has CDR1 SGDLS and CDR2 YYNGEE. The CDR3 is made up of 11 amino acids. The CDR3 region has the DNA TGTGCCAGCAGCATCCCCAGGGAGCAGTTCTTC. Translating it yields CASSIPREQFF.

This CDR3 is CASSLIQGAEKLFF. The CDR3 DNA follows: TGCGCCAGCAGCTTGATACAGGGGGCCGAAAAACTGTTTTTT. The genes are TRBV5-1 and TRBJ1-4, with 9 bases lining up with TRBD1. V lost 1 base to trimming and J lost 8 bases; unmatched junction nucleotides: 3. Germline assignment: CDR1 SGHRS and CDR2 YFSETQ. There are 14 residues in the CDR3.

On this clone itself: Compared with germline, one end of the junction differs, possibly owing to a read error. V and J are TRBV4-2 and TRBJ2-7; TRBD2 is a possible D gene (7 bases). This CDR3 contains 14 residues. The germline CDR1 and CDR2 sequences are LGHNA and YNFKEQ. CDR3 coding DNA: TGTGCCAGCAGTCAAGGGGGAGGGCCCTACGAGCAGTACTTC. It is translated as CASSQGGGPYEQYF.

V gene TRBV9 combines with J gene TRBJ2-7, with TRBD2 as a possible D gene (5 bases). Trimming took 3 bases from V and 0 from J, leaving 13 bases between them. CDR1 SGDLS and CDR2 YYNGEE come from the germline V gene. CDR3 length: 15 amino acids. Here the CDR3 reads CASSESGTGSYEQYF. The CDR3 coding sequence is TGTGCCAGCAGCGAGAGCGGTACCGGCTCCTACGAGCAGTACTTC.

The chain carries TRBV4-2 and TRBJ1-5, with D possibly being TRBD1 (5 bases). This CDR3 is built from 14 residues. Trimming removed 3 bases from V and 7 bases from J, with 13 bases in between. Germline assignment: CDR1 LGHNA and CDR2 YNFKEQ. The CDR3 region is CASSHGGEGQPQHF. The CDR3 coding sequence is TGTGCCAGCAGCCACGGGGGGGAAGGACAGCCCCAGCATTTT.

The chain combines TRBV5-1 with TRBJ2-1; TRBD2 agrees at 14 bases. Germline V CDR1 and CDR2: SGHRS, YFSETQ. V shed 4 bases, J shed 10 bases, and the junction held 10 bases outside the gene matches. CDR3 length equals 16 residues. The CDR3 DNA reads TGCGCCAGCAGCCCAGCGGGGACTAGCGGGGGCTCGGAGCAGTTCTTC. Its translation: CASSPAGTSGGSEQFF.

This sequence joins TRBV27 and TRBJ2-7, with 7 bases fitting TRBD2. This CDR3 has 17 residues. In germline, CDR1 is MNHEY, CDR2 SMNVEV (reference sequence). V lost 8 bases, J lost 3 bases, and 19 bases stayed unmatched. In DNA, the CDR3 is TGTGCCAGCGGGATCGGGGGGAATATGGGGATCGTCTACGAGCAGTACTTC. This sequence encodes CASGIGGNMGIVYEQYF.

The genes are TRBV19 and TRBJ1-1; 7 bases are a match to TRBD1. The CDR3 extends over 14 amino acids. The V gene's germline CDR1 is LNHDA and CDR2 SQIVND (reference sequence). J lost 0 bases, V lost 10 bases, and 8 bases had no gene match. The DNA for the CDR3 is TGTGCCATCACAAGGGACAGCCTGAACACTGAAGCTTTCTTT. It encodes CAITRDSLNTEAFF. The variable domain in full, with the rest retrieved from reference TRBV19 and TRBJ1-1, is DGGITQSPKYLFRKEGQNVTLSCEQNLNHDAMYWYRQDPGQGLRLIYYSQIVNDFQKGDIAEGYSVSREKKESFPLTVTSAQKNPTAFYLCAITRDSLNTEAFFGQGTRLTVV.

J is TRBJ1-6 and V is TRBV6-1; D ambiguous. The germline gives CDR1 MNHNS, CDR2 SASEGT. This CDR3 comprises 13 residues. As DNA, the CDR3 is TGTGCGGAGCGAGACTCTTATAATTCACCCCTCCACTTT. It specifies CAERDSYNSPLHF.

The chain recombines TRBV9 with TRBJ2-1; weak D call: TRBD2 (6 bases). Germline CDR1 and CDR2: SGDLS and YYNGEE. The CDR3 spans 15 residues. The V gene lost 0 bases and the J gene lost 3 bases, with 10 bases spanning the gap. The CDR3 spells CASSVASDYYNEQFF. The CDR3 DNA reads TGTGCCAGCAGCGTAGCTTCGGACTACTACAATGAGCAGTTCTTC.

V gene TRBV7-6 combines with J gene TRBJ2-1; 7 nucleotides agree with TRBD1. Trimming removed 1 base from V and 1 base from J; junction bases left unmatched: 1. The CDR3 sequence is 15 residues long. In germline, CDR1 is SGHVS, CDR2 FNYEAQ. The CDR3 DNA is TGTGCCAGCAGCTTAGAACAGGGGTCCTACAATGAGCAGTTCTTC. Translated, it gives CASSLEQGSYNEQFF.

V is TRBV9 and J is TRBJ2-5, with a possible D match to TRBD1 (6 bases). The CDR3 is 14 amino acids. Germline assignment: CDR1 SGDLS and CDR2 YYNGEE. V was shortened by 4 bases and J by 5 bases, with 15 bases between the two germline ends. CDR3 sequence reads: CASSLTGSRETQYF. Written as DNA, the CDR3 is TGTGCCAGCAGCTTGACAGGTTCGAGGGAGACCCAGTACTTC.

The J gene is TRBJ1-5, the V gene TRBV2; D is perhaps TRBD1 (5 bases). The CDR3 spans 14 residues. The germline V and J ends were trimmed by 7 bases and 5 bases, with 15 bases remaining between them. Germline lookup yields CDR1 SNHLY and CDR2 FYNNEI. In nucleotides, the CDR3 is TGTGCCAGCAAGGGCCGGGGGGAAGATCAGCCCCAGCATTTT. Translation: CASKGRGEDQPQHF.

The genes are TRBV5-1 and TRBJ2-3, with a tentative D call TRBD1 (5 bases). CDR1 is SGHRS, CDR2 YFSETQ, per germline. V dropped 4 bases and J dropped 6 bases, with 15 bases sitting between them. CDR3 length: 14 residues. The CDR3 here is CASSPTPQGDTQYF. CDR3 DNA: TGCGCCAGCAGCCCAACCCCGCAGGGTGATACGCAGTATTTT.

The CDR3 spells CASSAYQIRTDTQYF. CDR3 coding DNA: TGTGCCAGCAGTGCTTATCAGATTCGCACAGATACGCAGTATTTT. The V and J genes are TRBV2 and TRBJ2-3; D unresolved. The CDR3 totals 15 residues. Germline loops: CDR1 SNHLY, CDR2 FYNNEI. The ends were cut back, 4 bases at V and 1 base at J, with 12 bases in the middle.

V is TRBV7-2 and J is TRBJ2-6; D not certain. The V gene's germline CDR1 is SGHTA and CDR2 FQGNSA. The length of the CDR3 is 15 residues. Trimming pared 3 bases from V and 2 bases from J, leaving 8 bases between. CDR3 sequence reads: CASSFPLTGANVLTF. Here the CDR3 DNA reads TGTGCCAGCAGCTTCCCACTTACTGGGGCCAACGTCCTGACTTTC. The variable domain in full, completed from reference TRBV7-2 and TRBJ2-6, reads GAGVSQSPSNKVTEKGKDVELRCDPISGHTALYWYRQSLGQGLEFLIYFQGNSAPDKSGLPSDRFSAERTGGSVSTLTIQRTQQEDSAVYLCASSFPLTGANVLTFGAGSRLTVL.

V usage is TRBV30 and J usage is TRBJ2-1; 7 nucleotides align to TRBD2. J gave up 7 bases and V 7 bases, and 10 bases lay outside the gene matches. The length of the CDR3 is 13 residues. Germline loops: CDR1 GTSNPN, CDR2 SVGIG (reference sequence). Here the CDR3 reads CAFDFRAGNEQFF. CDR3 DNA sequence: TGTGCCTTTGATTTCAGAGCGGGAAATGAGCAGTTCTTC.

V gene TRBV5-1 combines with J gene TRBJ1-4; D remains ambiguous. V gave up 0 bases and J gave up 7 bases, with 10 bases separating them. Germline loops: CDR1 SGHRS, CDR2 YFSETQ. The CDR3 consists of 14 residues. The CDR3 protein is CASSLGATSEKLFF. The CDR3 bases are TGCGCCAGCAGCTTGGGGGCCACAAGTGAAAAACTGTTTTTT.

The gene calls are TRBV13 and TRBJ1-4; 11 nucleotides line up with TRBD1. This CDR3 has 15 residues. Losses at the gene ends were 2 bases for V and 6 bases for J; bases not matched to a gene: 2. The germline V gene encodes CDR1 PRHDT and CDR2 FYEKMQ (reference sequence). The CDR3 spells CASSLRTGGDEKLFF. The CDR3 region has the DNA TGTGCCAGCAGCTTAAGGACAGGGGGCGATGAAAAACTGTTTTTT.